The TCR beta chain under discussion was sequenced for a study of shared clonotypes between healthy human individuals. Study-level findings and limits: Depth of sequencing was expected to influence donor clonotype sharing.

This clone appeared a few times. Antigen specificity is unknown. Unsorted PBMC contributed 250 to 300 ng DNA, about 30,000 T cell genomes, to each replicate PCR. This table comes from immunoSEQ multiplex PCR, and its TCRdb copy is limited to in-frame clones, with some not included. The sample yields 450,000 to 600,000 clones, 79% seen once. The CDR3 totals 13 residues. Germline V gene data show CDR1 as SGHNT and CDR2 as YENEEA. Trimming stripped 0 bases from V and 9 bases from J, with 9 bases between. This TCR derives from a woman in her thirties or forties in good health. Some clones in this sample may be carry-over from other donors' samples. The specimen sequenced was PBMCs. The chain uses TRBV11-3 and TRBJ2-1; D not resolved. The CDR3: CASSLDIWGEQFF. In DNA form, the CDR3 reads TGTGCCAGCAGCTTAGATATTTGGGGTGAGCAGTTCTTC.